This T cell receptor beta chain derives from a study of T-cell reconstitution after alpha-beta-depleted transplantation in children. This clonotype was seen many times. Its target is unknown. Relative to the germline gene, one junction end is altered; a read error may explain this. Points from the study as a whole: Reportedly, roughly two months post-transplant, alpha-beta T cells arose from several hundred expanded graft clones. Most T-cell counts and diversity one year after the transplant came from T cells that were newly produced.

The CDR3 contains 14 residues. Germline loops: CDR1 SSHAT, CDR2 FNYEAQ (reference sequence). Using unique molecular identifiers, the investigators prepared the TCRbeta library. TCRdb independently ran MiXCR on the PCR reads; one entry per CDR3 protein. The sample includes about 600,000 distinct CDR3 sequences, around 13% of them seen just once. The sample in question was PBMCs, mostly from graft donor cells, obtained 360 days after TCRalphabeta/CD19-depleted stem cell transplant. The V and J genes are TRBV7-7 and TRBJ2-5; D may be TRBD2 (6 bases). The clonotype originates from a male patient younger than 18 who had a stem cell transplant for acute myeloid leukemia, so the T cells may come from the graft donor. This CDR3 reads CASSFGGVEETQYF. CDR3 nucleotide sequence: TGTGCTAGCAGCTTCGGGGGAGTGGAAGAGACCCAGTACTTC.